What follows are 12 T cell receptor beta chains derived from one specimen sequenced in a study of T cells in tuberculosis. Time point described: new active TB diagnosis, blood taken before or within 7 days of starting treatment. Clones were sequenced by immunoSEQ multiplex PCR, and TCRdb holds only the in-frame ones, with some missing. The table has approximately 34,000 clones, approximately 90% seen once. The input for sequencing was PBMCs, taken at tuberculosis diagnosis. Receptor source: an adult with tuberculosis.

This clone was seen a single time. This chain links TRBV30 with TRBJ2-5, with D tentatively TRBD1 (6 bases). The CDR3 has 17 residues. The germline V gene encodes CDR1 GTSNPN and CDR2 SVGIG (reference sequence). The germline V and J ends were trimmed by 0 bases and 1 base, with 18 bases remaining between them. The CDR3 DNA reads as TGTGCCTGGAGTGTAACCCACTCTATACAGGGCCAAGAGACCCAGTACTTC. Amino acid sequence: CAWSVTHSIQGQETQYF.

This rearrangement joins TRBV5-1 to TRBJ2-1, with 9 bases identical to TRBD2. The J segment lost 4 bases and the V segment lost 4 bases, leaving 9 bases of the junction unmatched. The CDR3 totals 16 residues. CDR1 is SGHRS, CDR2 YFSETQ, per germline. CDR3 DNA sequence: TGCGCCAGCAGCATTACGGGACTAGCAGAATACAATGAGCAGTTCTTC. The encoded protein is CASSITGLAEYNEQFF.

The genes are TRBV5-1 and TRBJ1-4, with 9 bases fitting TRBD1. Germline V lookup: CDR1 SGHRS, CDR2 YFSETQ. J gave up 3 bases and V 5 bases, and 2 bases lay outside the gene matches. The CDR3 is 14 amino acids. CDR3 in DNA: TGCGCCAGCAGGACAGGGGGAGCTAATGAAAAACTGTTTTTT. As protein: CASRTGGANEKLFF.

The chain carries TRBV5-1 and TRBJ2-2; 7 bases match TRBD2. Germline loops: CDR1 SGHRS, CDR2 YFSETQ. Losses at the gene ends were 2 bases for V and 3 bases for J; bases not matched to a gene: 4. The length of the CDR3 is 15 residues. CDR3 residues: CASSFERGYTGELFF. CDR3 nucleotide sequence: TGCGCCAGCAGCTTCGAGCGGGGTTACACCGGGGAGCTGTTTTTT.

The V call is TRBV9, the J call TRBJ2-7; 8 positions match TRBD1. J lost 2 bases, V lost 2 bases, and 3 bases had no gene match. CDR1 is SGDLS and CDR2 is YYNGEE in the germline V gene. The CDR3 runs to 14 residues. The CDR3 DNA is TGTGCCAGCAGCGTCGCAGGGGGCACCTACGAGCAGTACTTC. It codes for CASSVAGGTYEQYF.

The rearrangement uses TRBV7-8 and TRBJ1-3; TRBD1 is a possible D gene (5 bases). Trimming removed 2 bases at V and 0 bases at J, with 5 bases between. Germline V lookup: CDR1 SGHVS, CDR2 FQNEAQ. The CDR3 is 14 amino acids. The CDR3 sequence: CASSLRGSGNTIYF. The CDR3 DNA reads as TGTGCCAGCAGCTTAAGGGGCTCTGGAAACACCATATATTTT.

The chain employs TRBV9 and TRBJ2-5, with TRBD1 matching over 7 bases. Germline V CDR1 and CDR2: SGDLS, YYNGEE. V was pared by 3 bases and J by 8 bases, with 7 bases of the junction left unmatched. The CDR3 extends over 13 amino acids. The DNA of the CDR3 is TGTGCCAGCAGCGCCGAGGGGGCCGGAACCCAGTACTTC. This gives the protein CASSAEGAGTQYF.

The CDR3 region is CASSHNPGYNTEAFF. In nucleotides, the CDR3 is TGTGCCAGCAGCCACAACCCAGGGTACAACACTGAAGCTTTCTTT. This rearrangement joins TRBV9 to TRBJ1-1; D may be TRBD1 (5 bases). Between the trimmed V and J ends, which lost 4 bases and 2 bases, there was a span of 15 bases. CDR3 size: 15 residues. Germline CDR1 is SGDLS and CDR2 is YYNGEE.

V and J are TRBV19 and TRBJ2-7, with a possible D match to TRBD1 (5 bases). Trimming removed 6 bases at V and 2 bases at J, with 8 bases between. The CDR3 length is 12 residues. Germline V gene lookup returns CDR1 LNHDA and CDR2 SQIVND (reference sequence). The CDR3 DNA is TGTGCCAGTAGCGACAGAGCCTACGAGCAGTACTTC. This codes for CASSDRAYEQYF.

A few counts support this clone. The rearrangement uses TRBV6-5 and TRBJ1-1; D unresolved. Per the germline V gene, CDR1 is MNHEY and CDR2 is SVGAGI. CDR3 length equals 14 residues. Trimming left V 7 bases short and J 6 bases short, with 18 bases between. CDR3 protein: CASTRSGGFSEAFF. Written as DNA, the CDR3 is TGTGCCAGCACCCGGTCCGGAGGATTCTCTGAAGCTTTCTTT.

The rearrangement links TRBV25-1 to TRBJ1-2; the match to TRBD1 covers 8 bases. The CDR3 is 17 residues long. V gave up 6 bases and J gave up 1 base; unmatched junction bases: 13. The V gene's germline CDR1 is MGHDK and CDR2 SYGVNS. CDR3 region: CASRGSQGGGRNYGYTF. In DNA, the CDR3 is TGTGCCAGCAGAGGGTCACAGGGGGGTGGCCGTAACTATGGCTACACCTTC.

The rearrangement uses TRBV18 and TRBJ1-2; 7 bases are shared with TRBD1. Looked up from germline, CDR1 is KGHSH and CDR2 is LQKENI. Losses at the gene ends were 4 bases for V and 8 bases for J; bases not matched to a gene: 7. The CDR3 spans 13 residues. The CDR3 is CASSLDREYGYTF. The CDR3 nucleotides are TGTGCCAGCTCACTCGACAGGGAATACGGCTACACCTTC.